This is a list of T cell receptor beta chains from one sample in a study of T cell responses to AZD1222 COVID-19 vaccine. The protocol was immunoSEQ multiplex PCR, while the TCRdb copy is restricted to in-frame clones and leaves out a portion. The table lists roughly 150,000 clones, around 93% of them singletons. The source material was peripheral blood, sampled 28 days after the second AZD1222 dose. The receptors shown here come from an adult who received the AZD1222 COVID-19 vaccine. Both conserved end residues are part of each CDR3. Fields, in order: clone size, D gene, V gene, J gene, CDR3 length, CDR3 DNA, CDR3 protein. The D gene is left open where the match is weak. Clone size is stated in some rows and not others, as once, few, many or a class when expanded.

>NA|TRBD1|TRBV30|TRBJ1-2|15
TGTGCCTGGAGTATAAAACAGGGGCCCGTCTATGGCTACACCTTC
CAWSIKQGPVYGYTF
>NA|NA|TRBV12-3/TRBV12-4|TRBJ2-1|13
TGTGCCAGCAGTTTAAATCGGGGAAATGAGCAGTTCTTC
CASSLNRGNEQFF
>NA|NA|TRBV7-2|TRBJ1-5|13
TGTGCCAGCAGCTCCCTCCCCCGGCAGCCCCAGCATTTT
CASSSLPRQPQHF
>NA|TRBD1|TRBV2|TRBJ1-2|14
TGTGCCAGCACGCAGGGGGTCTCTAACTATGGCTACACCTTC
CASTQGVSNYGYTF
>NA|NA|TRBV7-9|TRBJ2-3|12
TGTGCCAGCAGCCCACCGAGAGATACGCAGTATTTT
CASSPPRDTQYF
>NA|TRBD2|TRBV7-2|TRBJ2-2|17
TGTGCCAGCAGCTTAAGGACTAGCGGGCAAAATGGGGGGGAGCTGTTTTTT
CASSLRTSGQNGGELFF
>NA|TRBD2|TRBV30|TRBJ2-1|12
TGTGCCTGGAAGCCGGGGGGCAATGAGCAGTTCTTC
CAWKPGGNEQFF
>NA|TRBD1|TRBV5-4|TRBJ2-7|13
TGTGCCAGCAGCCGACAGGGAATGGACGAGCAGTACTTC
CASSRQGMDEQYF
>NA|NA|TRBV30|TRBJ1-3|11
TGTGCCTGGAGTGGAAGAAACACCATATATTTT
CAWSGRNTIYF
>NA|NA|TRBV4-1|TRBJ1-1|15
TGCGCCAGCAGCCAAGTCGCCCGGACAGAAGGTGAAGCTTTCTTT
CASSQVARTEGEAFF
>NA|TRBD1|TRBV7-9|TRBJ1-1|18
TGTGCCAGCAGCCATGTCCCGGGACAGACCGATGGGAACACTGAAGCTTTCTTT
CASSHVPGQTDGNTEAFF
>NA|NA|TRBV15|TRBJ2-3|14
TGTGCCACCAGCAGAGTTGGCATAACAGATACGCAGTATTTT
CATSRVGITDTQYF
>NA|NA|TRBV2|TRBJ2-6|16
TGTGCCAGCACCCTGAGCATGGGATCTGGGGCCAACGTCCTGACTTTC
CASTLSMGSGANVLTF
>NA|TRBD2|TRBV7-8|TRBJ2-1|17
TGTGCCAGCAGCCCTAGGGGGACTAGCGGGGGGAACAATGAGCAGTTCTTC
CASSPRGTSGGNNEQFF
>NA|NA|TRBV30|TRBJ1-1|12
TGTGCCTGGAGCCCAGCCCGCACCGAAGCTTTCTTT
CAWSPARTEAFF
>NA|NA|TRBV28|TRBJ2-6|15
TGTGCCAGCAGTCCCGCGGGCACTGGGGCCAACGTCCTGACTTTC
CASSPAGTGANVLTF
>NA|NA|TRBV27|TRBJ2-7|14
TGTGCCAGCAGTTCGGGTTCTGGGACACTCGAGCAGTACTTC
CASSSGSGTLEQYF
>once|NA|TRBV12-5|TRBJ1-5|16
TGTGCTAGTGGTTTGGTACAACTGGGGAGCAATCAGCCCCAGCATTTT
CASGLVQLGSNQPQHF
>NA|NA|TRBV27|TRBJ1-1|15
TGTGCCAGCAGTCCCTCGCTGGGGGGGTTCAGGGAAGCTTTCTTT
CASSPSLGGFREAFF
>NA|NA|TRBV21-1|TRBJ1-6|17
TGTGCCAGCAGCAAAGACTTGTCAGGCGGCGGTATTTCACCCCTCCACTTT
CASSKDLSGGGISPLHF
>NA|NA|TRBV6-7|TRBJ2-3|14
TGTGCCAGCAGTTACTTTGCGGGGTCAGATACGCAGTATTTT
CASSYFAGSDTQYF
>once|TRBD2|TRBV6-5|TRBJ2-3|14
TGTGCCAGTCATGCGGGGGGGCCCGGAGATACGCAGTATTTT
CASHAGGPGDTQYF
>once|TRBD1|TRBV19|TRBJ2-1|15
TGTGCCAGTAGGACCGACAGGGGGCGCCGGAATGAGCAGTTCTTC
CASRTDRGRRNEQFF
>NA|TRBD1|TRBV27|TRBJ2-7|15
TGTGCCAGCAGAAGGTCGACAGGGGGGACCTACGAGCAGTACTTC
CASRRSTGGTYEQYF
>NA|NA|TRBV19|TRBJ1-2|14
TGTGCCAGTAGTCGAGACCGGGACGGCTATGGCTACACCTTC
CASSRDRDGYGYTF
>NA|NA|TRBV6-2/TRBV6-3|TRBJ1-1|14
TGTGCCAGCAGTTACTCTTCAGTAATGACAGAAGCTTTCTTT
CASSYSSVMTEAFF
>NA|NA|TRBV5-1|TRBJ1-2|13
TGCGCCAGCAGCTTGGACAGGGACTATGGCTACACCTTC
CASSLDRDYGYTF
>once|NA|TRBV5-4|TRBJ2-4|13
TGTGCCAGCAGCTTGGATATCTTCGGTATTCAGTACTTC
CASSLDIFGIQYF
>NA|NA|TRBV27|TRBJ1-2|13
TGTGCCAGCAGTTTCTCCCCCTGGGGGGGCTACACCTTC
CASSFSPWGGYTF
>once|NA|TRBV10-2|TRBJ1-2|13
TGCGCCAGCAGTGAGTCAGGGGGAAGTCGCTACACCTTC
CASSESGGSRYTF
>NA|TRBD2|TRBV6-5|TRBJ2-1|16
TGTGCCAGCAGTTACTTTGAAGGACTAGCGGGGAATGAGCAGTTCTTC
CASSYFEGLAGNEQFF
>NA|NA|TRBV7-6|TRBJ1-1|15
TGTGCCAGCAGCCTGTCTGAATACATGAACACTGAAGCTTTCTTT
CASSLSEYMNTEAFF
>NA|NA|TRBV3-1/TRBV3-2|TRBJ1-5|13
TGTGCCAGCAGCCAAGGGGACAATCAGCCCCAGCATTTT
CASSQGDNQPQHF
>NA|NA|TRBV27|TRBJ2-7|16
TGTGCCAGCAGTTTTACCTACCGGGACGCAGGGTACGAGCAGTACTTC
CASSFTYRDAGYEQYF
>NA|NA|TRBV3-1/TRBV3-2|TRBJ1-1|13
TGTGCCAGCAGCCAAACGGTGAGCACTGAAGCTTTCTTT
CASSQTVSTEAFF
>NA|NA|TRBV11-2|TRBJ2-5|14
TGTGCCAGCAGGCTCGCGGGGAACCAAGAGACCCAGTACTTC
CASRLAGNQETQYF
>few|NA|TRBV30|TRBJ1-3|16
TGTGCCTGGAGTGTAGCTGGGGGCCACTCTGGAAACACCATATATTTT
CAWSVAGGHSGNTIYF
>NA|TRBD1|TRBV29-1|TRBJ2-7|14
TGCAGCGTCTTGGGACAGCTCGGGTCCTACGAGCAGTACTTC
CSVLGQLGSYEQYF
>NA|NA|TRBV7-9|TRBJ1-6|14
TGTGCCAGCAGCTTAGCTTTTGCGAATTCACCCCTCCACTTT
CASSLAFANSPLHF
>NA|NA|TRBV9|TRBJ1-1|12
TGTGCCAGCAGCGTAATGGACGGTGAAGCTTTCTTT
CASSVMDGEAFF
>NA|TRBD2|TRBV30|TRBJ2-1|15
TGTGCCTGGAGTGGGTCTGAGCGGGGCTACAATGAGCAGTTCTTC
CAWSGSERGYNEQFF
>NA|TRBD2|TRBV28|TRBJ2-7|12
TGTGCCAGCAGTTTAATGGGGGGGGAGCAGTACTTC
CASSLMGGEQYF
>NA|NA|TRBV6-5|TRBJ1-1|16
TGTGCCAGCAGTTATGGCCGGGTCGCCATGAACACTGAAGCTTTCTTT
CASSYGRVAMNTEAFF
>NA|NA|TRBV28|TRBJ1-6|15
TGTGCCAGCTCTGGGGGAAGCTCCTATAATTCACCCCTCCACTTT
CASSGGSSYNSPLHF
>once|TRBD1|TRBV28|TRBJ1-2|15
TGTGCCAGCAGGACTGCGACAGGGGGAAAGCACGGCTACACCTTC
CASRTATGGKHGYTF
>NA|NA|TRBV7-3|TRBJ2-1|16
TGTGCCAGCAGCTTAGGCGGCTCGGGGACCTACAATGAGCAGTTCTTC
CASSLGGSGTYNEQFF
>NA|NA|TRBV29-1|TRBJ1-2|10
TGCAGCGTTTCCGGAGATGGCTACACCTTC
CSVSGDGYTF
>NA|NA|TRBV28|TRBJ1-2|13
TGTGCCAGCAGTTTAGTTTTCAACTATGGCTACACCTTC
CASSLVFNYGYTF
>once|NA|TRBV2|TRBJ2-4|16
TGTGCCAGCAGTGCCACAGGCTTACTAGCCAAAAACATTCAGTACTTC
CASSATGLLAKNIQYF
>NA|NA|TRBV7-9|TRBJ2-1|14
TGTGCCAGCAGCCGCCCCCCCTCCTACAATGAGCAGTTCTTC
CASSRPPSYNEQFF
>NA|NA|TRBV13|TRBJ1-1|14
TGTGCCAGCAGCCTGGGAATTGGGGTGACTGAAGCTTTCTTT
CASSLGIGVTEAFF
>NA|TRBD2|TRBV27|TRBJ2-5|15
TGTGCCAGCAGCTGGGGGGGTACCAGCGGGGAGACCCAGTACTTC
CASSWGGTSGETQYF